This T cell receptor (beta chain) was documented in a study of shared clonotypes between healthy human individuals (dated by TCRdb to the early 2020s). Context from the whole study: The cohort comprised two women and a few men aged 18 to 49 years. Per donor, three plates each were used for CD4 naive and CD4 memory, two for CD8 naive, and one for CD8 memory. The study deeply sequenced blood TCR repertoires of five healthy adults to estimate repertoire size and the extent of clonotype sharing between individuals. Different laboratories and diverse techniques were used to prepare libraries and sequence TCR repertoires, to increase sequencing depth and limit assay-specific biases. Per donor, leukapheresis produced somewhere between about 0.8 and 9 billion PBMCs. General conclusions and limits of the study: When four donors were compared, the shared fraction of clonotypes was about 5.2% for naive CD4, roughly 3.3% for naive CD8, 2.3% for memory CD4, and less than 0.45% for memory CD8. Only blood was sampled, and tissue TCR repertoires likely differ from those in blood. Pairwise subsampling indicated that sequencing depth was expected to affect the degree of clonotype sharing among donors. Even with the large sequencing depth, rarefaction of the sorted-subset datasets indicated that sequencing was incomplete. Because the study included a small number of donors, the genetic and exposure-history diversity represented was limited. Compared with non-shared clonotypes, the clonotypes found in all four sorted-subset donors had higher generation probabilities. Naive subsets generally had larger estimated clonotype richness than memory subsets.

Worth noting for this clone: No antigen is known for it. The input lacks base qualities; no much larger clone sits a single base away.

The junction shows trimming of 4 bases on V and 1 base on J, plus 11 bases between the germline ends. Per the germline V gene, SNHLY is the CDR1 and FYNNEI is the CDR2. From cysteine to phenylalanine, the CDR3 is 16 amino acids long. Only CDR3 DNA remains: 48 bases, in frame from the first base. The donors were healthy, HIV-negative adults who had no recently reported acute infections or vaccinations. Every donor was a Caucasian adult residing in Nashville, Tennessee, USA. CD4+ T cells were enriched by magnetic negative selection; naive cells were then positively selected on CD45RA, and the negative fraction formed the memory subset. Blood was collected by leukapheresis, and PBMCs were isolated by Ficoll-Histopaque density gradient centrifugation and then cryopreserved in liquid nitrogen vapor phase. Purity and quantity of every magnetically sorted T cell population were checked by analytical flow cytometry. Genomic DNA was isolated from each sorted fraction and quantified by UV absorbance on a Nanodrop 2000c.

TCR CDR3 regions were amplified from genomic DNA by multiplex PCR using the deep immunoSEQ assay. Extracted genomic DNA from each cell subset was spread evenly across all wells of several immunoSEQ 96-well plates, with each plate serving as a replicate. For sorted subsets, each replicate PCR was loaded with 200 to 250 ng genomic DNA, equivalent to about 30,000 T cell genomes. Purified libraries were quantified with a Qubit 3.0 fluorometer, sized on a Bioanalyzer 2100, and re-quantified with the KAPA Library Quantification kit. Each immunoSEQ 96-well plate was sequenced on its own single-read 150-cycle Illumina NextSeq 550 flow cell. On the authors' methods: Because the immunoSEQ output held only junctional sequences and lacked quality scores, the filtering could not match the filtering applied to full-length reads. Sequences were annotated with PyIR, a Python wrapper for IgBLAST v1.9, using IMGT germline references to assign V/J genes and CDR3. Reads were filtered out if the reads had weak V/J assignments (E-value above 1e-6), no CDR3, stop codons, out-of-frame junctions, or ambiguous translated residues. V3J clonotypes were defined as sequences sharing an identical inferred V gene, J gene, and CDR3 amino acid sequence. To compute the percentage overlap between repertoires, the number of shared unique clonotypes was divided by the size of the smaller repertoire. Richness of each repertoire was evaluated using RTK rarefaction, the Chao1 estimator, and Recon v2.1 estimates of unobserved clonotypes. Generation probabilities were computed with OLGA for all TCRbeta clonotypes obtained by the gDNA method from a handful of donors. In its TCRdb copy, this immuneACCESS table keeps in-frame sequences only and misses some clones. Where compared with another copy, unresolved V genes explain less than half of these, and the others have no known cause. The D gene and trimming were derived from the DNA, and the V and J assignments and clone size from that table. Present in this sample are roughly 2.6 million clones, roughly nine tenths of which were seen just once. About 0.13% of the sample rests with the top ten.

This receptor chain uses TRBV2 and TRBJ1-6; TRBD1 might be the D gene, on 6 matching bases. The receptor was isolated from a man younger than 35 in good health. The material sequenced was naive CD4+ T cells sorted from blood. The cell subset or site label on this specimen signifies: CD45RA+ positively selected. CDR3 loop: CASSGRGGSYNSPLHF. The DNA reads TGTGCCAGCAGTGGACGAGGGGGTTCCTATAATTCACCCCTCCACTTT.